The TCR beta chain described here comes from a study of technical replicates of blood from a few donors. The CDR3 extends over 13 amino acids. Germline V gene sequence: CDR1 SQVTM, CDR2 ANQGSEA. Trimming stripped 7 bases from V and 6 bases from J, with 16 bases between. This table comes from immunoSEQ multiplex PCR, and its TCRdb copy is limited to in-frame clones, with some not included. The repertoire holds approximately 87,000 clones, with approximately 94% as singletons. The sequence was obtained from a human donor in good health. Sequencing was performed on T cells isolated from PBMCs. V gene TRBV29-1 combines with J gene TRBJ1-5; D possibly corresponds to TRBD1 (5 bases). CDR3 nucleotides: TGCAGCGCCGTGGGGGGAGTAGGTCAGCCCCAGCATTTT. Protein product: CSAVGGVGQPQHF.